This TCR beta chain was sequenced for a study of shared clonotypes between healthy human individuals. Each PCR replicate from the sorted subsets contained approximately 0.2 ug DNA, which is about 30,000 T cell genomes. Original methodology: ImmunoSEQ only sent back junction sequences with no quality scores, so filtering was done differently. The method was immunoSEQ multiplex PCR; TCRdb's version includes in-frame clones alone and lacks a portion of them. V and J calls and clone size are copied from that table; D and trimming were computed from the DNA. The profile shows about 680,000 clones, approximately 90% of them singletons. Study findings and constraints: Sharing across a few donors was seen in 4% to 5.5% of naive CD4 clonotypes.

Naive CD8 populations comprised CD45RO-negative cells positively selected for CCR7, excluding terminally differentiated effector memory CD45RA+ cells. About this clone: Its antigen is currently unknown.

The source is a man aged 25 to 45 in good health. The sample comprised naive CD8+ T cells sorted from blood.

CDR3 sequence reads: CSVQLTGRVGVNYEQYF. The CDR3 nucleotides are TGCAGCGTTCAATTGACAGGGAGGGTAGGTGTAAACTACGAGCAGTACTTC. The J gene is TRBJ2-7, the V gene TRBV29-1; D might be TRBD1 or TRBD2, each matching 7 bases. This CDR3 region has 17 residues. The V gene lost 5 bases and the J gene lost 3 bases, with 26 bases spanning the gap. Germline V gene sequence: CDR1 SQVTM, CDR2 ANQGSEA.